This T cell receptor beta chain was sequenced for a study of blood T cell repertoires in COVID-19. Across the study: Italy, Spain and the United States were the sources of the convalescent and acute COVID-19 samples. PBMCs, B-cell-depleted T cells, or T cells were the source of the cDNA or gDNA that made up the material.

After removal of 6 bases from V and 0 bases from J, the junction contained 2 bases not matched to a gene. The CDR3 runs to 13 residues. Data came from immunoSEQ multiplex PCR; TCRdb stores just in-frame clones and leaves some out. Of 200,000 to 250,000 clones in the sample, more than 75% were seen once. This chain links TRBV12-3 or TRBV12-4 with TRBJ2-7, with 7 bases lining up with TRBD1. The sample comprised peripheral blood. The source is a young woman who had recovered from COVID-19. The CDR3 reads CASSWTGSYEQYF. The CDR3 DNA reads TGTGCCAGCAGCTGGACAGGCTCCTACGAGCAGTACTTC.